Only one count was recorded for the clone carrying this T cell receptor beta chain. This entry comes from a study of blood T cell repertoires in COVID-19. Sequencing was performed with immunoSEQ multiplex PCR; in TCRdb, only in-frame clones are kept and a portion is missing. The top ten clones hold less than 8% of a sample with around 250,000 clones, 86% of them seen once. The sample taken for sequencing was peripheral blood. This receptor was taken from a man between 60 and 75 years old with acute or convalescent COVID-19.

The CDR3 region has the DNA TGTGCCAGCAGCCAAGATCCCTATGGGGCCACTGAAGCTTTCTTT. Residues: CASSQDPYGATEAFF. V is TRBV3-1 (or the pseudogene TRBV3-2) and J is TRBJ1-1, with a possible D match to TRBD1 (5 bases). Trimming took 0 bases from V and 4 from J, leaving 12 bases between them. The CDR3 spans 15 residues. Germline V gene lookup returns CDR1 LGHDT and CDR2 YNNKEL (reference sequence).